Included here is one TCR beta chain sequence, with context. Its matching antigen is unknown. A much larger clone sits a single nucleotide away, making a read error possible. TCR beta libraries were built with iRepertoire HTBI primers and Arm-PCR of CDR3 regions. TCRdb analysed the multiplex PCR reads with MiXCR anew, one entry per CDR3 protein. Of hundreds of thousands of distinct CDR3 sequences listed, roughly a fifth were seen once; the top ten hold roughly 13%. These data are taken from a study of regulatory T cells in long-lasting Graves disease. Overall study: Persistence in Graves' disease required over 5 years of antithyroid drugs plus positive TSH receptor antibodies. Overall study findings and caveats: When disease was persistent, TRBV28, TRBJ1-2 and TRBJ2-5 were the favored segments. TCR diversity was lower in persistent Graves' patients than in newly diagnosed ones. Results may be inaccurate due to the small sample size.

The time point was: persistent/refractory GD, antithyroid drugs over 5 years with positive TRAb. Isolated PBMC RNA provided the starting material for the TCR library. CDR1 MNHGY and CDR2 SAAAGT come from the germline V gene. V shed 2 bases and J 6 bases; nucleotides not matched to a gene: 5. This CDR3 has 14 residues. This receptor was obtained from a female donor with Graves disease. The chain has TRBV6-8 and TRBJ1-1, with 8 positions matching TRBD1. The sample consisted of peripheral blood mononuclear cells (PBMCs), taken when the disease was refractory, from a patient treated with antithyroid drugs. The CDR3 region is CASSYTTGDAEAFF. The CDR3 DNA sequence: TGTGCCAGCAGTTACACGACAGGGGACGCTGAAGCTTTCTTT.